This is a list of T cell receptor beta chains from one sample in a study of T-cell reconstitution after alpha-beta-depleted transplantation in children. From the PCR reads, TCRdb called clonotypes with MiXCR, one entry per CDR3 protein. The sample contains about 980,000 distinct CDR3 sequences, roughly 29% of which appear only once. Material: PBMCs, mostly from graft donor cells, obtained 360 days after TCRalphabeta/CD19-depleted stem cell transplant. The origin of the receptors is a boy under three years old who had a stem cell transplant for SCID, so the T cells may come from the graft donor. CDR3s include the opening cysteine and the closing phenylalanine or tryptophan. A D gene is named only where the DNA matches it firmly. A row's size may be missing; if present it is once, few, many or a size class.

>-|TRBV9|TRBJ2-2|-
CASSVAGSHTGELFF
TGTGCCAGCAGCGTAGCAGGGTCCCACACCGGGGAGCTGTTTTTT
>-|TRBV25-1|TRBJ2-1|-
CASSGVGRGPLKNNEQFF
TGTGCCAGCAGTGGAGTGGGGCGGGGGCCTTTGAAGAACAATGAGCAGTTCTTC
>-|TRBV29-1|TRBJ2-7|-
CSVGQSSYEQYF
TGCAGCGTTGGACAGAGCTCCTACGAGCAGTACTTC
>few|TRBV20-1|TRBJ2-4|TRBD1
CSARLGQGRNIQYF
TGCAGTGCTAGACTGGGACAGGGACGTAACATTCAGTACTTC
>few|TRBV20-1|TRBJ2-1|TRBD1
CSARDARRTGYGFF
TGCAGTGCTAGAGATGCTCGTAGGACAGGGTATGGGTTCTTC
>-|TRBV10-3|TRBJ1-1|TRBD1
CAISDRDMNTEAFF
TGTGCCATCAGCGACAGGGATATGAACACTGAAGCTTTCTTT
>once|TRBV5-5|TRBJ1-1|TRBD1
CASSLDGTAMRRVEAFF
TGTGCCAGCAGCTTGGATGGGACAGCCATGCGACGCGTCGAAGCTTTCTTT
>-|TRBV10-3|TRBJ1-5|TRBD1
CAISDPGQGGWSNQPQHF
TGTGCCATCAGTGACCCGGGACAGGGGGGGTGGAGCAATCAGCCCCAGCATTTT
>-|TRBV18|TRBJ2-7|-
CASSTDRDYEQYF
TGTGCCAGCTCGACTGACCGAGACTACGAGCAGTACTTC
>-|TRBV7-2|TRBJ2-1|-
CASSFGLPPEQFF
TGTGCCAGCAGCTTCGGTCTTCCCCCCGAGCAGTTCTTC
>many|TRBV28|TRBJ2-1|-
CASRGRYEQFF
TGTGCCAGCAGGGGACGCTATGAGCAGTTCTTC
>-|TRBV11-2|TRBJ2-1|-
CASRQSQGYNEQFF
TGTGCCAGCAGGCAGAGCCAGGGGTACAATGAGCAGTTCTTC
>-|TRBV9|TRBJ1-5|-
CASSGGRGGQPQHF
TGTGCCAGCAGCGGCGGCAGGGGAGGACAGCCCCAGCATTTT
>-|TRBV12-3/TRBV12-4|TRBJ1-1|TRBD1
CASSYTTGANTEAFF
TGTGCCAGCAGTTATACAACAGGGGCGAACACTGAAGCTTTCTTT
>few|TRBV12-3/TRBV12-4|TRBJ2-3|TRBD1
CASSFGPGQGWDTQYF
TGTGCCAGCAGTTTTGGGCCGGGACAGGGATGGGATACGCAGTATTTT
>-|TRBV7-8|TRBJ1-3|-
CASSLGIGVGTIYF
TGTGCCAGCAGCTTAGGGATAGGCGTTGGCACCATATATTTT
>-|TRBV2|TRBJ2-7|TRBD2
CASSASGGVLSYEQYF
TGTGCCAGCAGTGCTAGCGGGGGTGTCCTCTCCTACGAGCAGTACTTC
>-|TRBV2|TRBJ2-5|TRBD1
CASSEGAGGWETQYF
TGTGCCAGCAGTGAAGGGGCAGGGGGCTGGGAGACCCAGTACTTC
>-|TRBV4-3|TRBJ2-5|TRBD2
CASSPGRGGPETQYF
TGCGCCAGCAGCCCTGGCCGGGGGGGACCAGAGACCCAGTACTTC
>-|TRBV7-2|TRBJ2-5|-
CASSLNAGETQYF
TGTGCCAGCAGCTTGAACGCGGGAGAGACCCAGTACTTC
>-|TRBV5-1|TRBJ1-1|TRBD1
CASNHGQGVSEAFF
TGCGCCAGCAACCATGGACAGGGTGTATCTGAAGCTTTCTTT
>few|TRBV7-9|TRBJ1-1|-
CASSAPAVGNTEAFF
TGTGCCAGCAGCGCCCCTGCGGTAGGGAACACTGAAGCTTTCTTT
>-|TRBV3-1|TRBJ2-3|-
CASSQDDWSTDTQYF
TGTGCCAGCAGCCAAGATGACTGGAGCACAGATACGCAGTATTTT
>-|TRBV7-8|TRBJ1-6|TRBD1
CASSPTGADNSPLHF
TGTGCCAGCAGTCCTACAGGGGCGGATAATTCACCCCTCCACTTT
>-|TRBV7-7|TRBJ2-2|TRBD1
CASSLGAPRQGAGELFF
TGTGCCAGCAGCTTAGGAGCGCCGAGACAGGGGGCCGGGGAGCTGTTTTTT
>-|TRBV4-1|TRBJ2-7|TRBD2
CASSQAYSGGPLDEQYF
TGCGCCAGCAGCCAGGCTTATAGCGGGGGTCCCCTGGACGAGCAGTACTTC
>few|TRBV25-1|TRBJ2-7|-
CASSVPGSLGEQYF
TGTGCCAGCAGTGTGCCAGGGAGTTTGGGCGAGCAGTACTTC
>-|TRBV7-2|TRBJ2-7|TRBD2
CASRSLAVGSYEQYF
TGTGCCAGCAGATCACTAGCGGTCGGGTCCTACGAGCAGTACTTC
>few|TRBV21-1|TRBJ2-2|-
CASSKYTGGELFF
TGTGCCAGCAGCAAATACACGGGCGGGGAGCTGTTTTTT
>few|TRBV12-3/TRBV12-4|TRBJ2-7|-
CASSVGGFYEQYF
TGTGCCAGCAGCGTCGGAGGGTTCTACGAGCAGTACTTC
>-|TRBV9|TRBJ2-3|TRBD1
CASSSRDRGSSDTQYF
TGTGCCAGCAGCAGCCGGGACAGGGGGAGTTCAGATACGCAGTATTTT
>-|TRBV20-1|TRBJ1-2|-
CSARDRLTANYGYTF
TGCAGTGCTAGAGACCGACTCACAGCTAACTATGGCTACACCTTC
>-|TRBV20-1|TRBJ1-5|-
CSASTDQPQHF
TGCAGTGCTAGTACTGATCAGCCCCAGCATTTT
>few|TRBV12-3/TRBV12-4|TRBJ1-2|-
CASTSNRGYGYTF
TGTGCCAGCACCTCAAATCGGGGCTATGGCTACACCTTC
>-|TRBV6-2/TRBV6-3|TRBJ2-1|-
CASSRSVPSYNEQFF
TGTGCCAGCAGTCGTTCAGTCCCCTCCTACAATGAGCAGTTCTTC
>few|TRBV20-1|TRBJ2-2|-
CSAYRAQDGELFF
TGCAGTGCTTACAGGGCCCAAGACGGGGAGCTGTTTTTT
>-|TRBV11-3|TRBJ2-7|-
CASSFMGDGYEQYF
TGTGCCAGCAGCTTTATGGGTGATGGCTACGAGCAGTACTTC
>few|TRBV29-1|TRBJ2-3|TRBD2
CSVGGRGGDTQYF
TGCAGCGTTGGGGGGCGGGGGGGAGATACGCAGTATTTT
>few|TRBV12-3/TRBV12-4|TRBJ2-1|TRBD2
CASSYGLAGGKNEQFF
TGTGCCAGCAGTTACGGACTAGCGGGGGGCAAGAATGAGCAGTTCTTC
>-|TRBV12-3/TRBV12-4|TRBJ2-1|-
CAIHTLSGTLYNEQFF
TGTGCCATTCACACTCTCAGCGGAACTCTCTACAATGAGCAGTTCTTC
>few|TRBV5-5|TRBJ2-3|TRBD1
CATTGTGRTDTQYF
TGTGCCACCACTGGGACAGGGCGCACAGATACGCAGTATTTT
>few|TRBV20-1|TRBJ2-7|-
CSARGNGSYEQYF
TGCAGTGCTAGAGGGAACGGCTCCTACGAGCAGTACTTC
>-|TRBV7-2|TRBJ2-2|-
CASSYTRGTGELFF
TGTGCCAGCAGCTATACCAGGGGCACCGGGGAGCTGTTTTTT
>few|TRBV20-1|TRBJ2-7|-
CSATDSQSSYEQYF
TGCAGTGCTACGGATTCTCAGAGCTCCTACGAGCAGTACTTC
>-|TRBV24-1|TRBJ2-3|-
CATSERRLHSTDTQYF
TGTGCCACCAGTGAACGTAGATTACATAGCACAGATACGCAGTATTTT
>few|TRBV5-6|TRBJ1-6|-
CASSLPFGASPLHF
TGTGCCAGCAGCTTACCCTTTGGGGCTTCACCCCTCCACTTT
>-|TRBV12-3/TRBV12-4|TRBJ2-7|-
CASSLMAGISPYEQYF
TGTGCCAGCAGTTTGATGGCAGGGATAAGCCCCTACGAGCAGTACTTC
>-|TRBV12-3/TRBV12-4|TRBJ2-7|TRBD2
CASSLAGLAQSQRYF
TGTGCCAGCAGTTTAGCGGGACTAGCTCAGTCTCAGCGGTACTTC
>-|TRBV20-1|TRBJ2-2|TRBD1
CSARALAGGPGELFF
TGCAGTGCTAGAGCACTTGCAGGGGGCCCCGGGGAGCTGTTTTTT
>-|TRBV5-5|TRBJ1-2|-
CASSVGTSWDYGYTF
TGTGCCAGCAGCGTAGGGACAAGCTGGGACTATGGCTACACCTTC
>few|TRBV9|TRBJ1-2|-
CASSVEAGSYGYTF
TGTGCCAGCAGCGTAGAAGCAGGATCCTATGGCTACACCTTC
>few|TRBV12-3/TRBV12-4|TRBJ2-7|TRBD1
CASSFRDRLNEQYF
TGTGCCAGCAGTTTCCGGGACAGGCTCAACGAGCAGTACTTC